This T cell receptor beta chain was obtained from a study of beta chain features in type 1 diabetes listed by TCRdb under 2018. Notes on the research overall: No differences in mean age, gender distribution, total cell number or subset yield were found between patients and healthy donors. In the study, recently diagnosed type 1 diabetes patients and matched healthy donors were compared on the TCRB repertoires of their sorted circulating CD4+ T cell subsets. Across all samples, 107,917,701 sorted cells were examined, and cell number per subset correlated strongly with RNA yield. Regulatory and stem cell-like memory subsets were isolated from only 8 patients and roughly eight healthy donors, whereas naive and central memory subsets came from all 28 donors. Paper-wide results and their limitations: Because cDNA rather than genomic DNA was sequenced, highly expressing activated cells could have been over-represented, although no difference in activation and CD3 levels was found between groups. PCR might favor shorter templates, but patient and control samples were amplified and corrected together, so any skew would affect both groups equally. The naive, central memory and regulatory TCRB repertoires appeared to resemble one another more closely among patients than among healthy donors. In all four CD4+ subsets, TCRB CDR3 length was moderately but significantly shorter in type 1 diabetes patients. Patients with type 1 diabetes made fewer insertions and deleted more nucleotides at VDJ recombination sites, implying thymic rearrangement abnormalities. Because small numbers of individuals were included in the HLA sub-analyses, any influence of HLA type on TCRB rearrangement was left unresolved.

This clone has just a few counts. Its antigen is currently not known. Nothing much larger sits one base from this clone, and base qualities are not available. Trimming accounts for 4 bases at V and 15 bases at J, while the number of junction bases matched to no gene is 5. The CDR3 goes from the cysteine to the phenylalanine over 11 residues. The entry retains the CDR3 DNA only, 33 bases that are in frame from base 1. From a lookup of the germline V gene (reference sequence), CDR1 and CDR2 are DFQATT and SNEGSKA. From each donor, a single peripheral blood sample of about 116 mL on average was drawn into heparinised tubes. A BD FACSAria II and a panel including CD45RO, CCR7, CD25, CD127, CD95 and CD27 were used to sort naive, central memory, regulatory and stem cell-like memory CD4+ T cells. Every sorted population had a purity above 95%. PBMCs were separated immediately by Lymphoprep density gradient centrifugation and were stained directly, without being cultured. Samples were stained and sorted in pairs, with one healthy donor and one patient per experiment, so that batch effects were minimized.

The High Capacity cDNA Reverse Transcription Kit was used to reverse transcribe all of the isolated RNA, meaning that expressed TCRB transcripts were what got sequenced. Naive, central memory and regulatory T cell samples underwent deep immunoSEQ sequencing, averaging around 3.6 million total reads per sample. Sorted cells were lysed in RLT buffer and RNA was extracted with DNase-treated RNeasy Micro or Mini kits, depending on cell number. Each cell subset was processed on its own to prevent cross-contamination, while patient and healthy donor samples were processed together. TCRB sequences were amplified from cDNA with the immunoSEQ multiplex PCR, producing 87-bp fragments spanning the CDR3 region. Sequencing of the amplicons was done on the Illumina HiSeq platform. The authors processed their data as follows. Synthetic template baselines were used to correct PCR bias computationally, reads within Hamming distance 2 were collapsed together, and singletons that could not be merged were discarded. Reads were aligned against IMGT so that V, D and J genes, CDR3 length and insertions or deletions at six rearrangement sites could be assigned. Within each subset, clonotype counts were normalized to sorted cell number, and only after that were true diversity and Gini coefficients computed with the tcR R package. The overlap coefficient, calculated on TCRB nucleotide sequences, was used to quantify repertoire sharing. As a proxy for the pre-selection repertoire, out-of-frame TCRB sequences from naive cells were analyzed. TCRdb holds this immuneACCESS table with in-frame rearrangements only. Some clones are missing; in checked studies, unresolved V genes explain under half, and the rest has no known cause. V, J and clone size derive from that table, while D and trimming were established from the DNA sequence. The sample profile shows under 950,000 clones; roughly 16% of them were found once. In total, the top ten clones hold roughly 0.025% of the sample.

The sequence derives from a woman aged 18-35 years in good health. The sequence joins TRBV20-1 to TRBJ2-1, with TRBD2 matching 11 junction bases. Sequences were obtained from naive CD4+ T cells from blood. What the cell subset or site label conveys for this sample: true naive CD4+ T cells. The CDR3 region has the sequence CSATPSGRLFF. Here is the DNA: TGCAGTGCTACCCCTAGCGGGAGGCTGTTCTTC.